This TCR beta chain is drawn from a study of T-cell reconstitution after alpha-beta-depleted transplantation in children. About this clonotype: Its antigen is unknown.

TCRbeta library construction was performed incorporating unique molecular identifiers. From the PCR reads, TCRdb called clonotypes with MiXCR, one entry per CDR3 protein. The profile shows 300,000 to 350,000 distinct CDR3 sequences, roughly 25% of them singletons. Notes on the study in general: By one year post-transplant, T-cell counts and diversity largely arose from T cells that were newly produced. TCRbeta diversity was high at day 60 in some patients (a result of surviving recipient T cells and thymic progenitors). Reported findings indicate that, about two months after transplant, alpha-beta T cells came from several hundred expanded clones, which were derived from non-depleted graft cells.

The germline gives CDR1 SGHRS, CDR2 YFSETQ. The CDR3 is 14 amino acids. V shed 8 bases, J shed 5 bases, and the junction held 10 bases outside the gene matches. Sequenced here: PBMCs, mostly from graft donor cells, sampled 180 days after TCRalphabeta/CD19-depleted stem cell transplant. This TCR was recovered from a male patient younger than 18 who had a stem cell transplant for acute lymphoblastic leukemia, so the T cells may come from the graft donor. The V and J genes are TRBV5-1 and TRBJ2-5, with 9 nucleotides matching TRBD1. The CDR3 reads CASAFWTGAETQYF. CDR3 in DNA: TGCGCCAGTGCGTTCTGGACAGGGGCTGAGACCCAGTACTTC.